Shown below are 27 T cell receptor beta chains from a single sample sequenced in a study of blood T cell repertoires in COVID-19. Clones were read by immunoSEQ multiplex PCR, and TCRdb kept only the in-frame ones, dropping some. The sample consists of 400,000 or so clones, around 87% of them appearing once. Sequenced material: PBMCs or T cells enriched from blood (not recorded which). These receptor sequences come from a man aged 40-49 years in a cohort exposed to, infected with or recovered from COVID-19 (not recorded which).

The genes are TRBV9 and TRBJ2-3; 10 nucleotides align to TRBD2. The germline V gene has CDR1 SGDLS and CDR2 YYNGEE. The V gene end was trimmed by 4 bases and the J gene end by 3 bases; junction bases not matched to a gene: 5. CDR3 size: 15 residues. The chain's CDR3 is CASSPKTSGTDTQYF. In DNA, the CDR3 is TGTGCCAGCAGCCCAAAGACTAGCGGGACAGATACGCAGTATTTT.

This chain uses TRBV18 with TRBJ2-7, with 7 bases aligning to TRBD1. CDR3 size: 15 residues. The V and J ends lost 0 bases and 3 bases, in that order; junction bases with no gene match: 5. CDR1 is KGHSH and CDR2 is LQKENI in the germline V gene. Written as DNA, the CDR3 is TGTGCCAGCTCACCACCGGCGACAGGGAACTACGAGCAGTACTTC. It translates to CASSPPATGNYEQYF.

The chain is built from TRBV19 and TRBJ1-5; D is perhaps TRBD1 (6 bases). CDR1 and CDR2 from the germline V gene are LNHDA and SQIVND (reference sequence). V lost 7 bases to trimming and J lost 5 bases, with 12 bases between them. The CDR3 sequence is 13 residues long. DNA of the CDR3: TGTGCCAGTACCGCGGGGGGGCATCAGCCCCAGCATTTT. It codes for CASTAGGHQPQHF. The full variable domain, in which reference TRBV19 and TRBJ1-5 provide the parts outside the CDR3, is DGGITQSPKYLFRKEGQNVTLSCEQNLNHDAMYWYRQDPGQGLRLIYYSQIVNDFQKGDIAEGYSVSREKKESFPLTVTSAQKNPTAFYLCASTAGGHQPQHFGDGTRLSIL.

The chain combines TRBV3-1 (or the pseudogene TRBV3-2) with TRBJ1-5, with D unresolved. Trimming took off 3 bases at V and 0 bases at J, with 9 bases between the two ends. CDR1 is LGHDT and CDR2 is YNNKEL in the germline V gene (reference sequence). This CDR3 has 15 residues. The CDR3 DNA reads as TGTGCCAGCAGCCAGGCAGGTTATAGCAATCAGCCCCAGCATTTT. It is translated as CASSQAGYSNQPQHF.

This clone was picked up a small number of times. This chain links TRBV28 with TRBJ2-1; no definite D call. Trimming left V 6 bases short and J 0 bases short, with 12 bases between. The CDR3 contains 15 residues. Looked up from germline, CDR1 is MDHEN and CDR2 is SYDVKM. The DNA for the CDR3 is TGTGCCAGCAGAGAGTCTATCCTCTCCTACAATGAGCAGTTCTTC. This gives the protein CASRESILSYNEQFF.

This clone was observed a single time. This chain links TRBV9 with TRBJ2-2, with TRBD2 matching over 7 bases. The J segment lost 0 bases and the V segment lost 5 bases, leaving 7 bases of the junction unmatched. Looked up from germline, CDR1 is SGDLS and CDR2 is YYNGEE. The CDR3 totals 16 residues. The CDR3 reads CASSYLAVANTGELFF. In nucleotides, the CDR3 is TGTGCCAGCAGTTATCTAGCGGTAGCGAACACCGGGGAGCTGTTTTTT.

This chain joins TRBV3-1 (or the pseudogene TRBV3-2) and TRBJ2-5, with TRBD2 identical over 7 bases. V shed 0 bases and J 5 bases; nucleotides not matched to a gene: 9. This CDR3 is 16 amino acids long. The V gene's germline CDR1 is LGHDT and CDR2 YNNKEL (reference sequence). The CDR3 sequence is CASSQDRGLGIETQYF. The CDR3, as DNA: TGTGCCAGCAGCCAAGACCGCGGACTAGGGATCGAGACCCAGTACTTC.

The chain is built from TRBV13 and TRBJ2-2; 7 positions match TRBD2. Germline V lookup: CDR1 PRHDT, CDR2 FYEKMQ (reference sequence). The CDR3 consists of 13 residues. Trimming at V came to 6 bases and at J to 5 bases, leaving 3 bases not matched to a gene. The DNA for the CDR3 is TGTGCCAGCAGTCATAGCGGGACCGGGGAGCTGTTTTTT. Amino acid sequence: CASSHSGTGELFF.

The V call is TRBV28, the J call TRBJ2-5; 7 bases map to TRBD2. Germline V CDR1 and CDR2: MDHEN, SYDVKM. The CDR3 extends over 16 amino acids. Trimming removed 3 bases from V and 5 bases from J; junction bases left unmatched: 12. CDR3 loop: CASSLGRDYGLETQYF. DNA for the CDR3: TGTGCCAGCAGTTTGGGCCGGGACTACGGGCTTGAGACCCAGTACTTC.

The rearrangement joins TRBV7-2 to TRBJ2-2, with D hard to call. Trimming took off 2 bases at V and 0 bases at J, with 4 bases between the two ends. Germline V gene sequence: CDR1 SGHTA, CDR2 FQGNSA. The CDR3 runs 14 residues. The CDR3, as DNA: TGTGCCAGCAGCTTAAACACGAACACCGGGGAGCTGTTTTTT. The encoded protein is CASSLNTNTGELFF.

The chain combines TRBV19 with TRBJ1-5, with TRBD1 as a possible D gene (6 bases). Germline V lookup: CDR1 LNHDA, CDR2 SQIVND (reference sequence). The CDR3 is 18 amino acids. With 7 bases removed from V and 0 bases from J, the gap between germline ends came to 22 bases. Here the CDR3 reads CASISRGGIGYSNQPQHF. CDR3 in DNA: TGTGCCAGTATTTCGCGGGGGGGCATAGGCTATAGCAATCAGCCCCAGCATTTT.

This clone has a single count. The chain carries TRBV29-1 and TRBJ2-7; TRBD1 agrees at 9 bases. The CDR3 contains 12 residues. Losses at the gene ends were 7 bases for V and 4 bases for J; bases not matched to a gene: 5. CDR1 and CDR2 from the germline V gene are SQVTM and ANQGSEA. CDR3 sequence: CSGGTGRYEQYF. CDR3 DNA: TGCAGCGGCGGGACAGGGAGGTACGAGCAGTACTTC.

This chain connects TRBV3-1 (or the pseudogene TRBV3-2) to TRBJ1-5, with TRBD1 as a possible D gene (6 bases). V dropped 4 bases and J dropped 1 base, with 11 bases sitting between them. CDR1 LGHDT and CDR2 YNNKEL come from the germline V gene (reference sequence). The CDR3 covers 15 residues. DNA for the CDR3: TGTGCCAGCAGCCGTGGGACACAAAGCAATCAGCCCCAGCATTTT. Translated: CASSRGTQSNQPQHF.

This chain uses TRBV5-1 with TRBJ1-1, with TRBD1 as a possible D gene (5 bases). CDR1 is SGHRS, CDR2 YFSETQ, per germline. The CDR3 is 15 amino acids. V lost 4 bases to trimming and J lost 3 bases, with 16 bases between them. The CDR3 nucleotides are TGCGCCAGCAGCAATTCGCGGGGGGAGTACACTGAAGCTTTCTTT. It specifies CASSNSRGEYTEAFF.

This chain connects TRBV5-6 to TRBJ2-7; 8 bases match TRBD1. The CDR3 has 16 residues. After removal of 4 bases from V and 4 bases from J, the junction contained 13 bases not matched to a gene. Germline V lookup: CDR1 SGHDT, CDR2 YYEEEE. CDR3 coding DNA: TGTGCCAGCAGCCGACCGACCCCCGGACAGGGATACGAGCAGTACTTC. Its protein is CASSRPTPGQGYEQYF.

The chain is built from TRBV29-1 and TRBJ1-5; 7 bases are a match to TRBD1. Per germline, CDR1 SQVTM and CDR2 ANQGSEA. The CDR3 covers 14 residues. The ends lost 6 bases at V and 1 base at J; junction bases unmatched: 6. The CDR3 DNA reads TGCAGCGTCCAAACAGGGGACAGCAATCAGCCCCAGCATTTT. Its translation is CSVQTGDSNQPQHF.

The chain has TRBV6-5 and TRBJ2-5; 8 bases fit TRBD2. The V and J ends lost 0 bases and 2 bases, in that order; junction bases with no gene match: 5. There are 16 residues in the CDR3. Looked up from germline, CDR1 is MNHEY and CDR2 is SVGAGI. The CDR3 sequence: CASSYSSGSGQETQYF. The CDR3 DNA is TGTGCCAGCAGTTACTCGAGCGGGAGTGGGCAAGAGACCCAGTACTTC.

The chain has TRBV15 and TRBJ1-1, with D uncertain. Germline-derived CDR1 and CDR2 are LNHNV and YYDKDF (reference sequence). V shed 5 bases and J shed 3 bases, with 13 bases lying between them. This CDR3 spans 14 amino acids. The CDR3 DNA sequence: TGTGCCACCAGCCGAACAAGGGAGGACACTGAAGCTTTCTTT. The encoded protein is CATSRTREDTEAFF.

In DNA, the CDR3 is TGTGCCATCAGTGAGTCGCGGAACTATGGCTACACCTTC. Translation: CAISESRNYGYTF. This chain links TRBV10-3 with TRBJ1-2; D uncertain. Between the trimmed V and J ends, which lost 0 bases and 2 bases, there was a span of 4 bases. CDR3 length equals 13 residues. CDR1 is ENHRY, CDR2 SYGVKD, per germline.

The V and J genes are TRBV28 and TRBJ2-4; 7 nucleotides align to TRBD1. The V segment lost 8 bases and the J segment 6 bases; nucleotides outside the gene matches: 7. CDR1 is MDHEN, CDR2 SYDVKM, per germline. This CDR3 has 13 amino acids. The CDR3 region has the DNA TGTGCCAGCTATAAGGCAGGGGGAAACATTCAGTACTTC. Amino acids: CASYKAGGNIQYF.

The V gene is TRBV6-5, the J gene TRBJ1-4; 8 nucleotides agree with TRBD1. Germline V CDR1 and CDR2: MNHEY, SVGAGI. V lost 10 bases to trimming and J lost 8 bases; unmatched junction nucleotides: 6. This CDR3 contains 12 residues. The chain's CDR3 is CATRTGNEKLFF. The CDR3 DNA reads TGTGCCACCCGGACAGGGAACGAAAAACTGTTTTTT.

This chain joins TRBV2 and TRBJ2-1, with 11 bases that match TRBD2. Germline lookup yields CDR1 SNHLY and CDR2 FYNNEI. This CDR3 is built from 16 residues. Unmatched junction bases numbered 5, after V lost 6 bases and J lost 1 base. The CDR3 sequence: CASSDTSGSSYNEQFF. The CDR3 nucleotides read TGTGCCAGCAGCGATACTAGCGGGAGTTCCTACAATGAGCAGTTCTTC.

The J gene is TRBJ1-1, the V gene TRBV5-1; no clear D gene. CDR3 length equals 14 residues. V was trimmed by 2 bases and J by 4 bases, leaving 12 bases between them. CDR1 and CDR2 (germline): SGHRS, YFSETQ. DNA for the CDR3: TGCGCCAGCAGCTTTCGGGGAGATGGCACTGAAGCTTTCTTT. This encodes CASSFRGDGTEAFF.

The rearrangement uses TRBV18 and TRBJ1-6, with 10 bases that match TRBD1. The V and J ends lost 4 bases and 7 bases, in that order; junction bases with no gene match: 16. This CDR3 has 19 amino acids. Germline CDR1 and CDR2: KGHSH and LQKENI. The CDR3 bases are TGTGCCAGCTCACTCCGACAGGGGGCGAATATTCAACTAAATTCACCCCTCCACTTT. Translated, it gives CASSLRQGANIQLNSPLHF.

This clone has just a few counts. The V and J genes are TRBV13 and TRBJ2-2, with 9 bases aligning to TRBD2. There are 21 residues in the CDR3. V was clipped by 5 bases and J by 3 bases; unmatched bases: 22. Germline values: CDR1 PRHDT, CDR2 FYEKMQ (reference sequence). This chain's CDR3 is CASSQLRPPKGTSMYTGELFF. CDR3 coding DNA: TGTGCCAGCAGCCAACTTCGACCCCCCAAAGGGACTAGCATGTACACCGGGGAGCTGTTTTTT.

The chain is built from TRBV7-2 and TRBJ2-2; TRBD2 matches 7 bases. This CDR3 is 17 amino acids long. Trimming took 5 bases from V and 2 from J; bases not matched to a gene: 11. The V gene's germline CDR1 is SGHTA and CDR2 FQGNSA. CDR3 region: CASSTTPGTTNTGELFF. The CDR3 bases are TGTGCCAGCAGCACCACCCCCGGGACTACAAACACCGGGGAGCTGTTTTTT.

The chain couples TRBV7-6 to TRBJ1-5; possible D gene TRBD1, 5 bases. The CDR3 is made up of 15 amino acids. Trimming took 1 base from V and 2 from J, leaving 9 bases between them. Germline CDR1 is SGHVS and CDR2 is FNYEAQ. CDR3 coding DNA: TGTGCCAGCAGCTTAGTGGGGGGGGGCAATCAGCCCCAGCATTTT. Encoded protein: CASSLVGGGNQPQHF.